Described below is a single TCR beta chain sequence and its context. Its antigen is unidentified. The data stem from a study of CXCR3-negative and CXCR3-positive naive CD8 T cells. Study findings and constraints: Relative to CXCR3-negative naive cells, CXCR3-positive naive cells had more hydrophobic TRB CDR3s. Each naive subset displayed comparably high diversity, whereas memory CD8+ cells displayed much lower diversity.

Each TRB cDNA library was prepared by 5' RACE (with UMI labels). Each CDR3 protein gets one entry in TCRdb, which reprocessed the 5' RACE reads and gives no DNA. This sample contains some 99,000 distinct CDR3 sequences. Germline CDR1 is SEHNR and CDR2 is FQNEAQ (reference sequence). The CDR3 sequence is 15 residues long. The chain has TRBV7-9 and TRBJ1-5. The sequenced sample was naive CXCR3+ CD8+ T cells from blood. Noted subset: CD45RO-CCR7+CD27+CD95- naive CD8+ T cells expressing CXCR3 (TNR3+). The sequence came from a human donor in good health. Some clones in this sample may be carry-over from other donors' samples. The CDR3: CASSLAGMGNQPQHF.